The 23 T cell receptor beta chains below were found in one sample sequenced in a study of monozygotic twins with inflammatory bowel disease (dated by TCRdb to the late 2010s). Library preparation employed 5' RACE. Sequenced using an Illumina HiSeq 2500. Based on TCRdb reprocessing of the reads, there is one entry per CDR3 protein sequence, and DNA is missing. This sample's table carries about 99,000 distinct CDR3 sequences. The ten largest clonotypes hold 1.5% to 2% of the sample. The sample consisted of blood. The receptors derive from a human donor with ulcerative colitis or Crohn's disease, or a healthy co-twin of an affected twin (not recorded which).

The chain is built from TRBV4-3 and TRBJ2-2. The CDR3 has 15 amino acids. CDR1 is LGHNA, CDR2 YSLEER, per germline. CDR3 in amino acids: CASSQGLGRTGELFF.

The V and J genes are TRBV6-5 and TRBJ1-6; TCRdb's assignment of TRBD1 cannot be checked, as there is no DNA. This CDR3 contains 18 residues. CDR1 and CDR2 from the germline V gene are MNHEY and SVGAGI. The CDR3 loop is CASSRSGTGGLYNSPLHF.

V and J are TRBV15 and TRBJ2-5; TCRdb outputs TRBD2, but without DNA this stays unchecked. CDR3 length equals 16 residues. The germline V gene encodes CDR1 LNHNV and CDR2 YYDKDF (reference sequence). The chain's CDR3 is CATSRDWAYPKETQYF.

The chain couples TRBV28 to TRBJ2-1; the TRBD1 assignment by TCRdb is unverifiable without DNA. In germline, CDR1 is MDHEN, CDR2 SYDVKM. The CDR3 totals 18 residues. The CDR3 loop reads CASSFEGAQGDLFNEQFF.

This chain links TRBV29-1 with TRBJ2-2; TCRdb designates TRBD1, a call that cannot be tested without DNA. CDR1 SQVTM and CDR2 ANQGSEA come from the germline V gene. The CDR3 sequence is 15 residues long. Here the CDR3 reads CSAITDLGGTGELFF.

The V and J genes are TRBV6-1 and TRBJ2-5; TCRdb's D call of TRBD2 is untestable without DNA. Per the germline V gene, CDR1 is MNHNS and CDR2 is SASEGT. The CDR3 is made up of 15 amino acids. CDR3 in amino acids: CASSEASGGQETQYF.

The rearrangement joins TRBV19 to TRBJ1-5. Germline CDR1 LNHDA, CDR2 SQIVND (reference sequence). This CDR3 is built from 16 residues. The CDR3 reads CASSILGTSYNQPQHF. Drawing the rest from reference TRBV19 and TRBJ1-5, the complete variable domain is DGGITQSPKYLFRKEGQNVTLSCEQNLNHDAMYWYRQDPGQGLRLIYYSQIVNDFQKGDIAEGYSVSREKKESFPLTVTSAQKNPTAFYLCASSILGTSYNQPQHFGDGTRLSIL.

The chain couples TRBV3-1 to TRBJ1-6; TCRdb names TRBD1, which stays unverified in the absence of DNA. This CDR3 contains 14 residues. Germline-derived CDR1 and CDR2 are LGHDT and YNNKEL (reference sequence). The chain's CDR3 is CASSRTGRNSPLHF. Looking up the rest from reference TRBV3-1 and TRBJ1-6 gives the full variable domain: DTAVSQTPKYLVTQMGNDKSIKCEQNLGHDTMYWYKQDSKKFLKIMFSYNNKELIINETVPNRFSPKSPDKAHLNLHINSLELGDSAVYFCASSRTGRNSPLHFGNGTRLTVT.

This chain connects TRBV12-3 or TRBV12-4 to TRBJ1-6. This CDR3 contains 13 residues. CDR3 region: CASSQRTFTPLHF.

The chain combines TRBV12-3 or TRBV12-4 with TRBJ1-2; TCRdb's D call, TRBD1, is unchecked because there is no DNA. The CDR3 covers 15 residues. The CDR3: CASKSLRDRVSGYTF.

The chain employs TRBV20-1 and TRBJ1-2; TCRdb indicates TRBD1, and absent DNA this call remains unverified. The length of the CDR3 is 15 residues. Per the germline V gene, CDR1 is DFQATT and CDR2 is SNEGSKA (reference sequence). CDR3 amino acids: CSAREIDRGVGGYTF.

The chain recombines TRBV27 with TRBJ2-7; TCRdb calls TRBD2, which cannot be checked without DNA. Germline V gene sequence: CDR1 MNHEY, CDR2 SMNVEV (reference sequence). There are 13 residues in the CDR3. The CDR3 sequence: CASNPAGGDEQYF.

The chain combines TRBV11-2 with TRBJ2-3; TCRdb's D gene call, TRBD1, goes unchecked for lack of DNA. CDR1 and CDR2 (germline): SGHAT, FQNNGV. CDR3 length equals 17 residues. The CDR3 protein is CASSLDGGGFVPDTQYF.

J is TRBJ1-1 and V is TRBV7-3; with no DNA, the TCRdb D assignment of TRBD1 cannot be verified. Germline V gene lookup returns CDR1 SGHTA and CDR2 FQGTGA. The CDR3 runs to 15 residues. CDR3 in amino acids: CASSLDGQGHTEAFF.

The chain recombines TRBV5-5 with TRBJ2-2. This CDR3 has 12 residues. CDR1 SGHKS and CDR2 YYEKEE come from the germline V gene (reference sequence). The CDR3: CASSLPIGELFF.

The genes are TRBV4-3 and TRBJ1-3. The CDR3 runs 16 residues. Per the germline V gene, CDR1 is LGHNA and CDR2 is YSLEER. The CDR3 here is CASSQEPGNSGNTIYF.

J is TRBJ2-1 and V is TRBV6-5; TCRdb names TRBD2, which stays unverified in the absence of DNA. Germline V CDR1 and CDR2: MNHEY, SVGAGI. The CDR3 is 15 residues long. The CDR3: CASSYSSWENNEQFF.

This chain links TRBV2 with TRBJ1-1; without DNA, the TCRdb call of TRBD1 cannot be checked. CDR3 length: 14 residues. Germline V lookup: CDR1 SNHLY, CDR2 FYNNEI. The CDR3 loop is CASSGAEMNTEAFF.

The V call is TRBV6-1, the J call TRBJ2-1; TCRdb indicates TRBD1, and absent DNA this call remains unverified. CDR1 and CDR2 (germline): MNHNS, SASEGT. This CDR3 is 17 amino acids long. CDR3 sequence: CASRTTPGPTSHNEQFF.

J is TRBJ2-1 and V is TRBV6-1; as DNA is missing, the TRBD2 call by TCRdb cannot be tested. The length of the CDR3 is 16 residues. In germline, CDR1 is MNHNS, CDR2 SASEGT. CDR3 amino acids: CASSQNPLAGAFEQFF.

CDR3 in amino acids: CASTTPTPYEQFF. The chain employs TRBV5-6 and TRBJ2-1; absent DNA, TCRdb's TRBD1 call cannot be checked. The CDR3 totals 13 residues. The germline V gene has CDR1 SGHDT and CDR2 YYEEEE.

The V call is TRBV7-2, the J call TRBJ2-7; the D call from TCRdb, TRBD2, cannot be confirmed without DNA. The germline V gene encodes CDR1 SGHTA and CDR2 FQGNSA. The CDR3 is 15 amino acids. The CDR3 protein is CASRGIAGGSYEQYF.

The chain uses TRBV5-1 and TRBJ2-1. The CDR3 spans 11 residues. Germline V lookup: CDR1 SGHRS, CDR2 YFSETQ. CDR3 sequence reads: CASSVINEQFF.